This T cell receptor beta chain is from a study of blood T cell repertoires in COVID-19. As for the study in general: Both acute and convalescent COVID-19 samples were obtained from the United States, Italy and Spain.

TCRdb's table, derived via immunoSEQ multiplex PCR, lists solely in-frame clones and lacks some. The sample carries approximately 450,000 clones, nearly 90% recorded once. This clone was picked up one time. The CDR3 runs to 14 residues. Germline V gives CDR1 SGDLS, CDR2 YYNGEE. Trimming took off 3 bases at V and 4 bases at J, with 11 bases between the two ends. The sequencing sample was made of PBMCs or T cells enriched from blood (not recorded which). The sequence was collected from a woman aged 18-29 years with acute COVID-19. The chain employs TRBV9 and TRBJ1-3, with D tentatively TRBD1 (6 bases). CDR3 sequence (DNA): TGTGCCAGCAGCGAGGCCGACAGGGGAAACACCATATATTTT. Translated: CASSEADRGNTIYF.